Listed below are T cell receptor beta chains from one sample, sequenced in a study of T cells after yellow fever vaccination. Using its own MiXCR run on the 5' RACE reads, TCRdb lists one record per CDR3 protein. Of about 630,000 distinct CDR3 sequences in the sample, over 9% were seen once. Sequences were derived from PBMCs, sampled on the day of the yellow fever booster vaccination. The receptor source for this set is a man aged 30-40 years who received the YFV17D yellow fever vaccine. CDR3s include the opening cysteine and the closing phenylalanine or tryptophan. D genes are given only for firm matches. Clone sizes are given selectively: once, few, many, or a class where the clone is expanded.

J,size,D,V,DNA,CDR3
TRBJ2-7,.,.,TRBV10-3,TGTGCCATCAGTGAGTCCCTCTACGAGCAGTACTTC,CAISESLYEQYF
TRBJ2-3,few,TRBD2,TRBV6-5,TGTGCCAGCAGTTCTACCGGGACTAGCGTCTTTAGCACAGATACGCAGTATTTT,CASSSTGTSVFSTDTQYF
TRBJ2-3,.,.,TRBV6-5,TGTGCCAGCAGTTACCGATTGGGGACAGATACGCAGTATTTT,CASSYRLGTDTQYF
TRBJ2-7,few,.,TRBV7-8,TGTGCCAGCAGCTTAGGACAGGAATACGAGCAGTACTTC,CASSLGQEYEQYF
TRBJ2-1,.,.,TRBV21-1,TGTGCCAGCAGCAAAATGCCCCACAATGAGCAGTTCTTC,CASSKMPHNEQFF
TRBJ1-2,.,.,TRBV5-1,TGCGCCAGCAGCGACGGGACGGACTATGGCTACACCTTC,CASSDGTDYGYTF
TRBJ2-2,.,.,TRBV20-1,TGCAGTGCTAGCCTGATAGCGACCGGGGAGCTGTTTTTT,CSASLIATGELFF
TRBJ1-1,.,.,TRBV7-9,TGTGCCAGCAGCTTAGTTCCAGTGAACACTGAAGCTTTCTTT,CASSLVPVNTEAFF
TRBJ2-3,.,TRBD2,TRBV19,TGTGCCAGTAGTATTTCAGCGGGAGCCCCAGATACGCAGTATTTT,CASSISAGAPDTQYF
TRBJ2-5,.,TRBD2,TRBV15,TGTGCCACCAGCAGAGAAAAGGGGACTACCCAAGAGACCCAGTACTTC,CATSREKGTTQETQYF
TRBJ2-1,.,.,TRBV5-1,TGCGCCAGCAGCCCCGTATCCGATGAGCAGTTCTTC,CASSPVSDEQFF
TRBJ2-7,.,.,TRBV30,TGTGCCTGGTCCTCCAGGGATGGGTCGTACGAGCAGTACTTC,CAWSSRDGSYEQYF
TRBJ2-4,few,.,TRBV5-1,TGCGCCAGCGGCGAGGGAGAAGCCAAAAACATTCAGTACTTC,CASGEGEAKNIQYF
TRBJ2-3,.,.,TRBV20-1,TGCAGTGCTAAGCCCTGGGATGTGGCAGATACGCAGTATTTT,CSAKPWDVADTQYF
TRBJ1-5,.,.,TRBV7-8,TGTGCCAGCAGCCTGGGACTGACGGCCGGTCAGCCCCAGCATTTT,CASSLGLTAGQPQHF
TRBJ2-7,few,TRBD2,TRBV27,TGTGCCAGCAGACAAGCGGGAGGGCTAAACGAGCAGTACTTC,CASRQAGGLNEQYF
TRBJ2-5,.,TRBD1,TRBV6-5,TGTGCCAGCAGTTACTCTGACAGGGACGGGGAGACCCAGTACTTC,CASSYSDRDGETQYF
TRBJ1-1,.,.,TRBV4-3,TGCGCCAGCAGCCAAAATACCCTAGGTCCTGAAGCTTTCTTT,CASSQNTLGPEAFF
TRBJ2-5,few,.,TRBV14,TGTGCCAGCAGCCCCCCGCAAGTGGAGACCCAGTACTTC,CASSPPQVETQYF
TRBJ2-2,.,TRBD1,TRBV3-1,TGTGCCAGCAGCCAAGAATCAGAGGACAGGGGTCGAAACACCGGGGAGCTGTTTTTT,CASSQESEDRGRNTGELFF
TRBJ2-2,.,.,TRBV9,TGTGCCAGCAGCGTAGCCGGGGGCACCGGGGAGCTGTTTTTT,CASSVAGGTGELFF
TRBJ2-1,.,TRBD2,TRBV4-1,TGCGCCAGCAGCCAAGCCCCGGGACTAGCGGGAGATTTCCCGTTCTTC,CASSQAPGLAGDFPFF